One sample yielded the 22 T cell receptor beta chains listed below, sequenced in a study of T cells after posttransplantation cyclophosphamide. This table comes from immunoSEQ multiplex PCR, and its TCRdb copy is limited to in-frame clones, with some not included. The repertoire consists of 30,000 or so clones, with roughly 89% occurring once and the leading ten covering under 15%. Sequencing was performed on PBMCs. These receptor sequences come from a woman aged 40 to 50 with a blood cancer, CMV-positive, and with a related stem cell donor.

This clone was observed once. The chain couples TRBV21-1 to TRBJ2-7; TRBD2 is taken as the D call from the table, unchecked against the DNA. TRBV21-1 is an annotated pseudogene. This CDR3 region has 11 residues. The CDR3 spells CASSTLSGANF. In nucleotides, the CDR3 is TGTGCCAGCAGCACCCTCAGCGGCGCTAACTTC.

The chain combines TRBV9 with TRBJ1-1; 8 bases fit TRBD1. The CDR3 sequence is 13 residues long. Germline CDR1 is SGDLS and CDR2 is YYNGEE. The trim removed 1 base at V and 4 bases at J, leaving 0 bases unmatched. The CDR3 loop is CASSVTGGTEAFF. CDR3 in DNA: TGTGCCAGCAGCGTAACAGGGGGCACTGAAGCTTTCTTT.

This clone was seen just once. The rearrangement links TRBV28 to TRBJ2-7, with TRBD1 matching over 9 bases. CDR1 MDHEN and CDR2 SYDVKM come from the germline V gene. CDR3 length: 16 amino acids. V dropped 4 bases and J dropped 0; count of bases not matched to a gene: 7. CDR3 in amino acids: CASSWDRATSSYEQYF. DNA for the CDR3: TGTGCCAGCAGTTGGGACAGGGCAACGTCCTCCTACGAGCAGTACTTC.

On this clone: A read error may produce the germline difference seen at one junction end. The rearrangement joins TRBV9 to TRBJ1-3; a possible D gene is TRBD1 (6 bases). Germline V gene lookup returns CDR1 SGDLS and CDR2 YYNGEE. There are 13 residues in the CDR3. The CDR3 DNA reads TGTGCCAGCAGCGCCGGGACACTAAACGCCATATATTTT. Residues: CASSAGTLNAIYF.

This rearrangement joins TRBV2 to TRBJ1-1; TRBD1 matches 8 bases. Unmatched junction bases numbered 7, after V lost 3 bases and J lost 7 bases. Germline assignment: CDR1 SNHLY and CDR2 FYNNEI. The CDR3 contains 14 residues. CDR3 residues: CASSEGTGRSEAFF. In DNA form, the CDR3 reads TGTGCCAGCAGTGAGGGGACAGGAAGGAGTGAAGCTTTCTTT. The variable domain in full, completed from reference TRBV2 and TRBJ1-1, reads EPEVTQTPSHQVTQMGQEVILRCVPISNHLYFYWYRQILGQKVEFLVSFYNNEISEKSEIFDDQFSVERPDGSNFTLKIRSTKLEDSAMYFCASSEGTGRSEAFFGQGTRLTVV.

This clone is a singleton in its sample. The V call is TRBV19, the J call TRBJ2-5; 7 nucleotides align to TRBD1. The CDR3 has 13 residues. CDR1 and CDR2 (germline): LNHDA, SQIVND (reference sequence). Trimming removed 4 bases from V and 6 bases from J; junction bases left unmatched: 5. Written as DNA, the CDR3 is TGTGCCAGTAGTACGACAGGGCAAAAGACCCAGTACTTC. It translates to CASSTTGQKTQYF.

This chain links TRBV7-2 with TRBJ1-1; TRBD1 matches 7 bases. The CDR3 has 14 amino acids. V lost 4 bases to trimming and J lost 1 base; unmatched junction nucleotides: 3. CDR1 and CDR2 (germline): SGHTA, FQGNSA. In DNA form, the CDR3 reads TGTGCCAGCAGCTGGGGACAGCAGAACACTGAAGCTTTCTTT. This sequence encodes CASSWGQQNTEAFF.

In its sample, this clone was seen once. This chain connects TRBV27 to TRBJ2-7, with 12 positions matching TRBD2. J gave up 4 bases and V 4 bases, and 5 bases lay outside the gene matches. This CDR3 is built from 15 residues. Germline assignment: CDR1 MNHEY and CDR2 SMNVEV (reference sequence). Written as DNA, the CDR3 is TGTGCCAGCAGTTGGGCTAGCGGGGGGGTGTACGAGCAGTACTTC. Translating gives CASSWASGGVYEQYF.

CDR3 bases: TGTGCCAGCAGGTCGACAGGAAACACCATATATTTT. It is translated as CASRSTGNTIYF. The chain has TRBV6-5 and TRBJ1-3; D unclear. The CDR3 loop spans 12 amino acids. The germline gives CDR1 MNHEY, CDR2 SVGAGI. The V end lost 6 bases, the J end lost 4 bases, and 7 bases lay between the germline ends.

The chain recombines TRBV25-1 with TRBJ1-5, with D perhaps TRBD1 (5 bases). The V end lost 5 bases, the J end lost 4 bases, and 12 bases lay between the germline ends. The V gene's germline CDR1 is MGHDK and CDR2 SYGVNS. This CDR3 is 14 amino acids long. DNA of the CDR3: TGTGCCAGCAGTCAGGCAGGGCAAAATCAGCCCCAGCATTTT. Its translation is CASSQAGQNQPQHF.

The J gene is TRBJ1-5, the V gene TRBV4-2; D possibly corresponds to TRBD1 (5 bases). In germline, CDR1 is LGHNA, CDR2 YNFKEQ. The CDR3 has 15 residues. V was trimmed by 4 bases and J by 3 bases, leaving 13 bases between them. The CDR3 nucleotides are TGTGCCAGCAGCCCGGGGGTGACGGTCAATCAGCCCCAGCATTTT. Translation gives CASSPGVTVNQPQHF.

This clone came up a few times. The gene calls are TRBV6-5 and TRBJ1-4, with TRBD1 identical over 7 bases. This CDR3 region has 14 residues. Germline CDR1 and CDR2: MNHEY and SVGAGI. V lost 6 bases, J lost 8 bases, and 9 bases stayed unmatched. CDR3: CASSPTGVGEKLFF. The DNA for the CDR3 is TGTGCCAGCAGCCCAACAGGGGTGGGGGAAAAACTGTTTTTT.

The chain is built from TRBV28 and TRBJ2-2; D gene unclear. The CDR3 is 17 residues long. Germline V gives CDR1 MDHEN, CDR2 SYDVKM. Trimming pared 3 bases from V and 4 bases from J, leaving 18 bases between. The CDR3 region is CASSFPTQEELTGELFF. The CDR3 nucleotides read TGTGCCAGCAGTTTCCCCACCCAGGAAGAACTCACCGGGGAGCTGTTTTTT.

The chain links TRBV27 to TRBJ2-6; TRBD1 aligns across 7 bases. From germline, CDR1 is MNHEY and CDR2 SMNVEV (reference sequence). CDR3 length equals 15 residues. Trimming took 6 bases from V and 1 from J; bases not matched to a gene: 3. Here the CDR3 DNA reads TGTGCCAGCAGCCCGACAGGGTCTGGGGCCAACGTCCTGACTTTC. As protein: CASSPTGSGANVLTF.

V and J are TRBV4-1 and TRBJ2-7; tentatively, D is TRBD1 (6 bases). CDR1 and CDR2 from the germline V gene are MGHRA and YSYEKL. The V gene lost 2 bases and the J gene lost 1 base, with 12 bases spanning the gap. The CDR3 extends over 15 amino acids. The CDR3 DNA reads TGCGCCAGCAGCCAAAACGCAGGGGAGTCCTACGAGCAGTACTTC. Translation: CASSQNAGESYEQYF.

The chain combines TRBV2 with TRBJ2-7, with D perhaps matching TRBD2 (5 bases). V shed 7 bases and J shed 3 bases, with 19 bases lying between them. The CDR3 length is 15 residues. Germline V CDR1 and CDR2: SNHLY, FYNNEI. CDR3 nucleotide sequence: TGTGCCAGCATGGAAGGCGGAATTGGACTCTACGAGCAGTACTTC. Translation gives CASMEGGIGLYEQYF.

This chain links TRBV29-1 with TRBJ2-7; tentatively, D is TRBD1 (5 bases). V was trimmed by 0 bases and J by 5 bases, leaving 8 bases between them. The CDR3 runs 12 residues. Germline loops: CDR1 SQVTM, CDR2 ANQGSEA. The CDR3 DNA reads as TGCAGCGTTGAAGATTCAGGGAACGAGCAGTACTTC. It codes for CSVEDSGNEQYF.

J is TRBJ2-7 and V is TRBV28; D may be TRBD1 (6 bases). The ends were cut back, 2 bases at V and 4 bases at J, with 15 bases in the middle. The CDR3 sequence is 15 residues long. In germline, CDR1 is MDHEN, CDR2 SYDVKM. This chain's CDR3 is CASSLGGLRAYEQYF. CDR3 nucleotides: TGTGCCAGCAGTTTAGGGGGCCTAAGGGCGTACGAGCAGTACTTC.

This sequence joins TRBV19 and TRBJ1-4; 9 nucleotides match TRBD1. The CDR3 has 16 residues. The trim removed 3 bases at V and 7 bases at J, leaving 9 bases unmatched. Germline lookup yields CDR1 LNHDA and CDR2 SQIVND (reference sequence). CDR3 bases: TGTGCCAGTAGTATCTCAACCGGGACAGGGAGTGAAAAACTGTTTTTT. Translating it yields CASSISTGTGSEKLFF.

The chain links TRBV19 to TRBJ2-5; 7 positions match TRBD1. The end of the DNA aligns better with TRBJ2-7, so the J call may be wrong. In germline, CDR1 is LNHDA, CDR2 SQIVND (reference sequence). The CDR3 extends over 14 amino acids. The CDR3 loop reads CASSRQGEGYEQYF. CDR3 coding DNA: TGTGCCAGTAGCCGACAGGGCGAAGGGTACGAGCAGTACTTC.

The chain carries TRBV6-5 and TRBJ2-1; TRBD1 matches 11 bases. This CDR3 spans 15 amino acids. Germline V gene lookup returns CDR1 MNHEY and CDR2 SVGAGI. Unmatched junction bases numbered 5, after V lost 4 bases and J lost 6 bases. CDR3 in amino acids: CASSSGQGVSNEQFF. The CDR3 DNA is TGTGCCAGCAGTTCGGGACAGGGGGTGAGCAATGAGCAGTTCTTC.

This chain links TRBV25-1 with TRBJ2-1; D ambiguous. Trimming took off 2 bases at V and 4 bases at J, with 6 bases between the two ends. Germline V gene lookup returns CDR1 MGHDK and CDR2 SYGVNS. The length of the CDR3 is 13 residues. CDR3 nucleotide sequence: TGTGCCAGCAGTGAAGCAGAATACAATGAGCAGTTCTTC. Amino acids: CASSEAEYNEQFF.